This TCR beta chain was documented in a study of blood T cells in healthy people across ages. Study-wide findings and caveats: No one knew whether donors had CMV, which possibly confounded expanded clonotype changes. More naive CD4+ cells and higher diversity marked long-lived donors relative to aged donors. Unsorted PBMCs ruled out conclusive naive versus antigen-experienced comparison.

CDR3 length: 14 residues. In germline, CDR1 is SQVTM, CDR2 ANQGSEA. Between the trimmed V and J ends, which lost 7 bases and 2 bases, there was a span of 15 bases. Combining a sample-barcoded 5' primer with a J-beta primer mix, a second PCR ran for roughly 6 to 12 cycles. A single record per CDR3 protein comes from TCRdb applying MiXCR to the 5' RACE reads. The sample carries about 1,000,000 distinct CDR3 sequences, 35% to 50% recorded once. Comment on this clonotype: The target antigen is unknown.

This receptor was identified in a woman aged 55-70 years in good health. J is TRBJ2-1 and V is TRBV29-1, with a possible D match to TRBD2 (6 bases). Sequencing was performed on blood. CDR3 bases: TGCAGCGGGGCAAGGCGGGGCACCTACAATGAGCAGTTCTTC. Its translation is CSGARRGTYNEQFF.